The next 17 T cell receptor beta chains were all read from a single sample in a study of OX40 agonist ivuxolimab in advanced cancers. The protocol was immunoSEQ multiplex PCR, while the TCRdb copy is restricted to in-frame clones and leaves out a portion. In the table there are approximately 35,000 clones, approximately 79% of which are singletons. This specimen was CD4+ or CD8+ T cells sorted from blood, taken in a trial of the OX40 agonist ivuxolimab. Receptor source: an adult with an advanced solid tumor such as melanoma, head and neck, liver or kidney cancer.

This clone was observed a handful of times. The CDR3 loop is CASSLSSPRDIQYF. The CDR3 coding sequence is TGTGCCAGCAGTTTATCGTCACCCAGGGACATTCAGTACTTC. The rearrangement uses TRBV28 and TRBJ2-4, with D possibly matching TRBD1 (5 bases). The CDR3 extends over 14 amino acids. The germline gives CDR1 MDHEN, CDR2 SYDVKM. V lost 1 base, J lost 8 bases, and 12 bases lay in between.

This clone was observed a handful of times. This CDR3 reads CASRNNQPQHF. In DNA, the CDR3 is TGTGCCAGCAGGAACAATCAGCCCCAGCATTTT. This chain joins TRBV2 and TRBJ1-5; D uncertain. CDR1 and CDR2 (germline): SNHLY, FYNNEI. CDR3 length: 11 residues. V was trimmed by 6 bases and J by 3 bases, leaving 3 bases between them.

This clone is medium-sized by share. The chain's CDR3 is CATREGITEAFF. CDR3 coding DNA: TGTGCCACCAGGGAAGGGATCACTGAAGCTTTCTTT. This chain joins TRBV6-5 and TRBJ1-1; weak D call: TRBD1 (5 bases). Germline V gives CDR1 MNHEY, CDR2 SVGAGI. The CDR3 runs 12 residues. The germline V and J ends were trimmed by 10 bases and 4 bases, with 13 bases remaining between them.

This sequence joins TRBV5-4 and TRBJ1-1; no firm D call. This CDR3 region has 15 residues. Germline CDR1 and CDR2: SGHNT and YYREEE (reference sequence). Trimming shortened V by 0 bases and J by 4 bases, and 13 bases separated the two germline ends. CDR3 region: CASSLDSRVGTEAFF. In DNA form, the CDR3 reads TGTGCCAGCAGCTTGGATTCTAGGGTTGGCACTGAAGCTTTCTTT. The full variable domain, its missing parts supplied by reference TRBV5-4 and TRBJ1-1, is ETGVTQSPTHLIKTRGQQVTLRCSSQSGHNTVSWYQQALGQGPQFIFQYYREEENGRGNFPPRFSGLQFPNYSSELNVNALELDDSALYLCASSLDSRVGTEAFFGQGTRLTVV.

This chain uses TRBV5-1 with TRBJ2-1; TRBD2 matches at 10 bases. This CDR3 has 15 residues. V lost 4 bases and J lost 4; bases outside the gene matches: 5. Germline V CDR1 and CDR2: SGHRS, YFSETQ. The chain's CDR3 is CASSPTSGAYNEQFF. The CDR3 DNA reads as TGCGCCAGCAGCCCTACTAGCGGGGCTTACAATGAGCAGTTCTTC.

DNA of the CDR3: TGTGCCAGCAGTTTAGGGCCGAACACTGAAGCTTTCTTT. Protein sequence: CASSLGPNTEAFF. The chain combines TRBV27 with TRBJ1-1; D is unresolved. V gave up 2 bases and J gave up 1 base, with 5 bases separating them. Per germline, CDR1 MNHEY and CDR2 SMNVEV (reference sequence). This CDR3 is built from 13 residues.

This chain connects TRBV7-9 to TRBJ2-7; D is undetermined. Germline V lookup: CDR1 SEHNR, CDR2 FQNEAQ (reference sequence). The ends were cut back, 7 bases at V and 4 bases at J, with 17 bases in the middle. The CDR3 length is 14 residues. The CDR3: CASTNPNEPYEQYF. CDR3 DNA sequence: TGTGCCAGCACCAATCCCAATGAGCCTTACGAGCAGTACTTC.

This clone showed up just a few times. V gene TRBV6-5 combines with J gene TRBJ1-1; no reliable D call. Germline lookup yields CDR1 MNHEY and CDR2 SVGAGI. Trimming shortened V by 2 bases and J by 1 base, and 11 bases separated the two germline ends. This CDR3 contains 15 residues. The CDR3, as DNA: TGTGCCAGCAGTTACCCTGGACTCTCGAACACTGAAGCTTTCTTT. Translation gives CASSYPGLSNTEAFF.

The V and J genes are TRBV19 and TRBJ1-2; 9 bases match TRBD1. This CDR3 has 14 amino acids. V dropped 3 bases and J dropped 4; count of bases not matched to a gene: 3. In germline, CDR1 is LNHDA, CDR2 SQIVND (reference sequence). The CDR3 loop reads CASSIPGQGYGYTF. Written as DNA, the CDR3 is TGTGCCAGTAGTATTCCGGGACAGGGCTATGGCTACACCTTC.

This clone was seen once. This chain uses TRBV5-5 with TRBJ1-5, with 7 bases aligning to TRBD1. The V gene end was trimmed by 4 bases and the J gene end by 2 bases; junction bases not matched to a gene: 9. The germline gives CDR1 SGHKS, CDR2 YYEKEE (reference sequence). The CDR3 length is 16 residues. The CDR3 loop reads CASSVGRQGGNQPQHF. The DNA for the CDR3 is TGTGCCAGCAGCGTAGGAAGACAGGGAGGCAATCAGCCCCAGCATTTT.

This chain uses TRBV19 with TRBJ2-7, with D perhaps assigned TRBD1 or TRBD2 (5 bases each). V lost 3 bases and J 3 bases, leaving 12 bases between the germline ends. CDR1 is LNHDA and CDR2 is SQIVND in the germline V gene (reference sequence). The CDR3 has 14 amino acids. CDR3 DNA sequence: TGTGCCAGTAGTATCCCAGGGAGCTACTACGAGCAGTACTTC. The encoded protein is CASSIPGSYYEQYF.

This clone showed up just a few times. The chain employs TRBV6-1 and TRBJ1-6; 9 nucleotides line up with TRBD1. Germline trimming cut 5 bases from V and 11 bases from J; bases unmatched to any gene: 13. The germline gives CDR1 MNHNS, CDR2 SASEGT. CDR3 length: 16 amino acids. CDR3 bases: TGTGCCAGCAGTAAAGGGACCGGGACAGGGATGACACCCCTCCACTTT. It is translated as CASSKGTGTGMTPLHF.

This clone was detected only once. The rearrangement joins TRBV4-1 to TRBJ2-2, with 10 bases lining up with TRBD1. CDR1 is MGHRA and CDR2 is YSYEKL in the germline V gene. V was clipped by 2 bases and J by 5 bases; unmatched bases: 5. This CDR3 contains 16 residues. The CDR3 is CASSQPQDRGTGELFF. CDR3 bases: TGCGCCAGCAGCCAACCACAGGACAGGGGGACCGGGGAGCTGTTTTTT.

The V call is TRBV15, the J call TRBJ1-4; tentatively, D is TRBD1 (6 bases). Germline CDR1 is LNHNV and CDR2 is YYDKDF (reference sequence). The CDR3 length is 15 residues. Trimming left V 5 bases short and J 4 bases short, with 14 bases between. The CDR3 spells CATSRDTTLNEKLFF. The CDR3 DNA follows: TGTGCCACCAGCCGGGACACAACCCTTAATGAAAAACTGTTTTTT.

In this sample, this clone turned up once. The V gene is TRBV7-8, the J gene TRBJ2-5; the match to TRBD2 covers 7 bases. After removal of 5 bases from V and 4 bases from J, the junction contained 10 bases not matched to a gene. The CDR3 is made up of 15 amino acids. Per germline, CDR1 SGHVS and CDR2 FQNEAQ. CDR3 amino acids: CASSIAAGVIETQYF. For the CDR3, the DNA is TGTGCCAGCAGCATCGCTGCGGGGGTTATAGAGACCCAGTACTTC.

V gene TRBV7-9 combines with J gene TRBJ1-1, with D unresolved. The ends were cut back, 0 bases at V and 10 bases at J, with 9 bases in the middle. CDR1 and CDR2 (germline): SEHNR, FQNEAQ (reference sequence). The CDR3 contains 12 residues. The CDR3 DNA sequence: TGTGCCAGCAGCTTAGCCGCGGTCGGAGCTTTCTTT. Residues: CASSLAAVGAFF.

The J gene is TRBJ1-1, the V gene TRBV7-9; 12 positions match TRBD1. The V gene end was trimmed by 5 bases and the J gene end by 11 bases; junction bases not matched to a gene: 12. CDR3 length equals 15 residues. From germline, CDR1 is SEHNR and CDR2 FQNEAQ (reference sequence). The CDR3 region is CASSPPGQGAEGAFF. The CDR3 coding sequence is TGTGCCAGCAGCCCCCCGGGACAGGGGGCGGAGGGGGCTTTCTTT.